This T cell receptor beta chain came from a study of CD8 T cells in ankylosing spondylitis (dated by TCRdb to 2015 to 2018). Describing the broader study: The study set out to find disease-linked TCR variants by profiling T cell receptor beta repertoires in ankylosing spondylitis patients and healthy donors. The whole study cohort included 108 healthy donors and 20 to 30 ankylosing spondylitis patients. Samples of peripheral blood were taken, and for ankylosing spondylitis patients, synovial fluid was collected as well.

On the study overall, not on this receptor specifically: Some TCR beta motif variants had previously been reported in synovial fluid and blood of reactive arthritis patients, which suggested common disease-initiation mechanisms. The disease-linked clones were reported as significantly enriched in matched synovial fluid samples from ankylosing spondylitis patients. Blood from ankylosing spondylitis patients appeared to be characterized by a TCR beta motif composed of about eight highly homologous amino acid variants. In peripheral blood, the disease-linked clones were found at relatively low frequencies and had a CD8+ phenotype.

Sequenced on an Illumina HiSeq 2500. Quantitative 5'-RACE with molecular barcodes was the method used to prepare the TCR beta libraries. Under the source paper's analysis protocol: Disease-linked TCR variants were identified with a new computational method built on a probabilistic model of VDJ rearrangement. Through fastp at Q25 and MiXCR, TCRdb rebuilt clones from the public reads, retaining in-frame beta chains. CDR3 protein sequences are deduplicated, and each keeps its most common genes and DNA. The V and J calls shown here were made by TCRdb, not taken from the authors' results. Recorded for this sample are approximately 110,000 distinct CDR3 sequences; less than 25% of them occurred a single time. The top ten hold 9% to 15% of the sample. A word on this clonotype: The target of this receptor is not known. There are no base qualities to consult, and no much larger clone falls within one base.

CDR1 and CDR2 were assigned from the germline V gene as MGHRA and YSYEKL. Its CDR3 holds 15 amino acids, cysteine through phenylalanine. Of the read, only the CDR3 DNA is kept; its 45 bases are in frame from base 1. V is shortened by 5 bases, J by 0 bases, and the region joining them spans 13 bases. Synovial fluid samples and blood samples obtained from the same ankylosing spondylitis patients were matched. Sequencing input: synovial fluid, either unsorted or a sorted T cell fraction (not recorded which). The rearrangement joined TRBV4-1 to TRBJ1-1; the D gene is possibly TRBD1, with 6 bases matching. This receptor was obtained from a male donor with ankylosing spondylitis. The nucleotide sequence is TGCGCCAGCAGCGCCCGGGACACCATGAACACTGAAGCTTTCTTT. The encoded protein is CASSARDTMNTEAFF.